The T cell receptor (beta chain) under discussion was sequenced for a study of T cell responses to AZD1222 COVID-19 vaccine. The study, taken as a whole, reports: Unmutated variant regions are reportedly targeted by nearly half of spike-specific TCRs.

About this clone itself: Its target is unknown.

The repertoire was sequenced with immunoSEQ multiplex PCR; TCRdb's copy has only in-frame clones and lacks some. The data hold over 150,000 clones, with roughly nine tenths observed a single time. This CDR3 region has 12 residues. V lost 8 bases, J lost 5 bases, and 11 bases lay in between. The TCR sequence derives from an adult who received the AZD1222 COVID-19 vaccine. The chain has TRBV12-3 or TRBV12-4 and TRBJ2-3; tentatively, D is TRBD2 (5 bases). Here the sequenced sample was peripheral blood, taken 28 days after the second AZD1222 dose. CDR3 DNA sequence: TGTGCCAGCGCCAATCGGGGAGATACGCAGTATTTT. This sequence encodes CASANRGDTQYF.